The clone carrying this T cell receptor (beta chain) was seen only a few times. V shed 4 bases and J 1 base; nucleotides not matched to a gene: 10. The V gene's germline CDR1 is SGHKS and CDR2 YYEKEE (reference sequence). The CDR3 totals 16 residues. These data are taken from a study of identical twins. TCRdb processed the 5' RACE reads anew with MiXCR; each CDR3 protein has one entry. The sample carries 250,000 to 300,000 distinct CDR3 sequences, around 9.7% recorded once. The data also belong to a second study, concerning yellow fever vaccine responses in identical twins.

The sample consisted of CD8+ T cells sorted from blood. The origin of this receptor is a woman between 18 and 29 years old in good health. The V call is TRBV5-5, the J call TRBJ2-7; TRBD1 aligns across 8 bases. The CDR3 coding sequence is TGTGCCAGCAGCGGGACCCTGGGACAGGAGTCCTACGAGCAGTACTTC. Its translation: CASSGTLGQESYEQYF.